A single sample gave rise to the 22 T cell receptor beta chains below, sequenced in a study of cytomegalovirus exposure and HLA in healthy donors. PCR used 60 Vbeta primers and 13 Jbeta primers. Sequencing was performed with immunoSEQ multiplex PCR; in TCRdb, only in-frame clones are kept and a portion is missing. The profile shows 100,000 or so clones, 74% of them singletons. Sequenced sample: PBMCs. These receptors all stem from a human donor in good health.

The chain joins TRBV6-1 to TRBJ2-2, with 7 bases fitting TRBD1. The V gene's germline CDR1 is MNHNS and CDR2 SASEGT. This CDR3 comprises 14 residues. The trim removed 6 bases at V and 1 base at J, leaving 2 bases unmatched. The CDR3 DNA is TGTGCCAGCAGAGGACAGGTGAACACCGGGGAGCTGTTTTTT. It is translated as CASRGQVNTGELFF.

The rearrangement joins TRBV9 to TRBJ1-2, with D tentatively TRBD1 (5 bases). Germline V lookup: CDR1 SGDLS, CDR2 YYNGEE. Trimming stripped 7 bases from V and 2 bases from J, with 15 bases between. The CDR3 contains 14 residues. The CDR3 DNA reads TGTGCCAGCGGGGCAGGACCCATGAACTATGGCTACACCTTC. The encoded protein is CASGAGPMNYGYTF.

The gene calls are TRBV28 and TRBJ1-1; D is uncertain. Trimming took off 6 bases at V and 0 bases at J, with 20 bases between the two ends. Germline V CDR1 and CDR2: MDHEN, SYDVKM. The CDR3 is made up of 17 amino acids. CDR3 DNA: TGTGCCAGCAGCCTACCCCGGGATGTCCCCCTGAACACTGAAGCTTTCTTT. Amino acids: CASSLPRDVPLNTEAFF.

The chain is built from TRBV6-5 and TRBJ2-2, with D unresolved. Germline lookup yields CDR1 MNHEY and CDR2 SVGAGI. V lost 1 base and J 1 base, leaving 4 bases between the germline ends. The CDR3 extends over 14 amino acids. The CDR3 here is CASSYFRNTGELFF. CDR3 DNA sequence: TGTGCCAGCAGTTACTTTCGGAACACCGGGGAGCTGTTTTTT.

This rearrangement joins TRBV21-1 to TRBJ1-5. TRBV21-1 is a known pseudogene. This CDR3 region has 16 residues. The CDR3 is CASSKASRSGGIPRHF. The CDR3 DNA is TGTGCCAGCAGCAAAGCGAGTAGGAGCGGAGGAATCCCAAGGCATTTT.

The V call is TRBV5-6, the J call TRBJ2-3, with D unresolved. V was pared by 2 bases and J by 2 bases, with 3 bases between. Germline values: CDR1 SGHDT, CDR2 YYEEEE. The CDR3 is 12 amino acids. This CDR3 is CASSLYTDTQYF. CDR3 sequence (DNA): TGTGCCAGCAGCTTATACACAGATACGCAGTATTTT.

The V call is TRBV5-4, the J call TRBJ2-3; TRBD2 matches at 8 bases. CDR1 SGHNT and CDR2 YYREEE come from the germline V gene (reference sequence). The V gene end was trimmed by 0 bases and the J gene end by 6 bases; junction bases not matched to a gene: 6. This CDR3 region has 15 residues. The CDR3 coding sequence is TGTGCCAGCAGCTTGGCGGGAGGGCTTCGTGATACGCAGTATTTT. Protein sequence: CASSLAGGLRDTQYF.

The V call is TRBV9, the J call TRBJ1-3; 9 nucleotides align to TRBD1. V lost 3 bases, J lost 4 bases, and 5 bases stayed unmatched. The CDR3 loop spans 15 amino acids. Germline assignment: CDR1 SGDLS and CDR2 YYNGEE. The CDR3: CASSEQGAPGNTIYF. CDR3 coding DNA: TGTGCCAGCAGCGAACAGGGGGCACCGGGAAACACCATATATTTT. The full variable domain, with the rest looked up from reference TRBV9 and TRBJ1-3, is DSGVTQTPKHLITATGQRVTLRCSPRSGDLSVYWYQQSLDQGLQFLIQYYNGEERAKGNILERFSAQQFPDLHSELNLSSLELGDSALYFCASSEQGAPGNTIYFGEGSWLTVV.

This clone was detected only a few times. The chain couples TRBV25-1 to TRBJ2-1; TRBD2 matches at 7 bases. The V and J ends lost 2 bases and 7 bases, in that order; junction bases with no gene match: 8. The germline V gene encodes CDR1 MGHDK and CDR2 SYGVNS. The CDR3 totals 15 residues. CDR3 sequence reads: CASSEVLVAGNEQFF. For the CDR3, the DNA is TGTGCCAGCAGTGAAGTGCTGGTAGCGGGTAATGAGCAGTTCTTC.

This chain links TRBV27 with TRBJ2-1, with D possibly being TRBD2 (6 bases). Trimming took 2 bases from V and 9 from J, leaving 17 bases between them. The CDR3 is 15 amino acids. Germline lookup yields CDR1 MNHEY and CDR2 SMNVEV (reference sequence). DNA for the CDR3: TGTGCCAGCAGTTTAGCTGGGGTTACCGGGGGTGAGCAGTTCTTC. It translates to CASSLAGVTGGEQFF.

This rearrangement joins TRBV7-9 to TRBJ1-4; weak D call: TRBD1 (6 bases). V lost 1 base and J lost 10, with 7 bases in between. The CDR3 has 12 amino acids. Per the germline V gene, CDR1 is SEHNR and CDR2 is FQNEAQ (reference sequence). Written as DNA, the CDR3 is TGTGCCAGCAGCTTAGAACAGGGAAAACTGTTTTTT. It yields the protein CASSLEQGKLFF.

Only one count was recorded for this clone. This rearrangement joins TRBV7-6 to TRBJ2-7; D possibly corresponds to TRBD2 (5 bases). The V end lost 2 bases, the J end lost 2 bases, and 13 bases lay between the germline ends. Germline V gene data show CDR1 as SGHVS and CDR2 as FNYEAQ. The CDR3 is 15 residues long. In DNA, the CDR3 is TGTGCCAGCAGCTTACGGCAGGACGGGACCTACGAGCAGTACTTC. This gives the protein CASSLRQDGTYEQYF.

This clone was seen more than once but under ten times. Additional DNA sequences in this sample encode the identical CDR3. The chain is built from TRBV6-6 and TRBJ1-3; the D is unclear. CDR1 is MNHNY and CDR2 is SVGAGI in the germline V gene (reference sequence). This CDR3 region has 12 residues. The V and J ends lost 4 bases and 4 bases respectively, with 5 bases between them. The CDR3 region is CASSFLGNTIYF. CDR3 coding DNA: TGTGCCAGCAGTTTTCTAGGAAACACCATATATTTT.

CDR3 coding DNA: TGTGCCAGCAGCCCGGGACAGGGATCCATAGAGACCCAGTACTTC. Protein: CASSPGQGSIETQYF. V is TRBV5-4 and J is TRBJ2-5; 9 positions match TRBD1. This CDR3 comprises 15 residues. V dropped 4 bases and J dropped 4; count of bases not matched to a gene: 8. Germline assignment: CDR1 SGHNT and CDR2 YYREEE (reference sequence).

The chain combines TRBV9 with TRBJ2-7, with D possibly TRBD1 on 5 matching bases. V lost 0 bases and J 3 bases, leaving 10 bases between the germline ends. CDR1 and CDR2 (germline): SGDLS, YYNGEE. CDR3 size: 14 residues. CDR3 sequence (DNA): TGTGCCAGCAGCGTAGGGACATCACACTACGAGCAGTACTTC. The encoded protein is CASSVGTSHYEQYF.

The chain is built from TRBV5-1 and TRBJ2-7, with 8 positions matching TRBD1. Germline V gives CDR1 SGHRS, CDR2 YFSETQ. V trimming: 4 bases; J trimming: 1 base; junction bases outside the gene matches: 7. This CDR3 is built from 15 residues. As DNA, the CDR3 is TGCGCCAGCAGCCCTCGACAGGGGCGATCCTACGAGCAGTACTTC. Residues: CASSPRQGRSYEQYF.

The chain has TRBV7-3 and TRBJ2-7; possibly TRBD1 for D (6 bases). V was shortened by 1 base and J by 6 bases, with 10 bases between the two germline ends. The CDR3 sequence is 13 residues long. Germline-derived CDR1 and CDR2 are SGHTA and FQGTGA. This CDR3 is CASSLSHRAEQYF. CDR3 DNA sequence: TGTGCCAGCAGCTTAAGTCACAGGGCCGAGCAGTACTTC.

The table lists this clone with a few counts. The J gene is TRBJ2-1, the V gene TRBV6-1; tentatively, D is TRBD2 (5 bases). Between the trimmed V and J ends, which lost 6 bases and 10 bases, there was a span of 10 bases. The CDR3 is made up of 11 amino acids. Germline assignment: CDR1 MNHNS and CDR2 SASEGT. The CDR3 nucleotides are TGTGCCAGCAGCGTACTAGAGGAGCAGTTCTTC. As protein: CASSVLEEQFF.

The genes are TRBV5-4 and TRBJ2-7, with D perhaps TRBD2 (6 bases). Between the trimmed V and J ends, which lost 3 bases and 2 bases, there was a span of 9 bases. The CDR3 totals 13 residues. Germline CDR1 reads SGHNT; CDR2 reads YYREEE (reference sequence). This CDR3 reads CASSSGLTYEQYF. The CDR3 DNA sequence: TGTGCCAGCAGCTCGGGACTGACCTACGAGCAGTACTTC. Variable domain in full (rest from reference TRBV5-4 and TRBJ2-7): ETGVTQSPTHLIKTRGQQVTLRCSSQSGHNTVSWYQQALGQGPQFIFQYYREEENGRGNFPPRFSGLQFPNYSSELNVNALELDDSALYLCASSSGLTYEQYFGPGTRLTVT.

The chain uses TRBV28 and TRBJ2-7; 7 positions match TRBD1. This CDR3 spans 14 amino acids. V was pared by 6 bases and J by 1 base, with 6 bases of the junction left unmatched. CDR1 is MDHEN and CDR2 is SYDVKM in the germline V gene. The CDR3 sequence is CASRSRTGSYEQYF. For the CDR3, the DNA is TGTGCCAGCAGATCCCGGACAGGTTCCTACGAGCAGTACTTC.

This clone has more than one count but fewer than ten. The CDR3 sequence: CASSRDTNQPQHF. The CDR3 nucleotides read TGTGCCAGCAGCCGGGACACAAATCAGCCCCAGCATTTT. The rearrangement uses TRBV7-2 and TRBJ1-5; a possible D gene is TRBD1 (6 bases). Germline V gene lookup returns CDR1 SGHTA and CDR2 FQGNSA. Trimming took 5 bases from V and 4 from J, leaving 9 bases between them. This CDR3 has 13 residues.

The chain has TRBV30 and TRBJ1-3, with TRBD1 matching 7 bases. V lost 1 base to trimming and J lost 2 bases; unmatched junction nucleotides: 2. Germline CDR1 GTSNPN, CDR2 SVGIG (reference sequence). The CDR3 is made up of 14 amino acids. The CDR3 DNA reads TGTGCCTGGAGTGCCGACAGGGCTGGAAACACCATATATTTT. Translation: CAWSADRAGNTIYF.